The entry below gives a single T cell receptor (beta chain) sequence along with its context. Here immunoSEQ multiplex PCR was the method, and the copy in TCRdb shows in-frame clones only, minus some. The sample carries under 2.5 million clones, just under 95% recorded once. The data derive from a study of shared clonotypes between healthy human individuals. Germline CDR1 SGHRS, CDR2 YFSETQ. V lost 5 bases to trimming and J lost 5 bases; unmatched junction nucleotides: 7. The CDR3 is made up of 15 amino acids. This chain connects TRBV5-1 to TRBJ2-2, with 9 bases identical to TRBD1. The specimen was naive CD4+ T cells from PBMCs. Subset reported: CD45RA+ positively selected. This clonotype originated in a man younger than 35 in good health. Some clones in this sample may be carry-over from other donors' samples. CDR3 DNA sequence: TGCGCCAGCAGAGGACAGGGGTTATATACCGGGGAGCTGTTTTTT. Translated, it gives CASRGQGLYTGELFF.